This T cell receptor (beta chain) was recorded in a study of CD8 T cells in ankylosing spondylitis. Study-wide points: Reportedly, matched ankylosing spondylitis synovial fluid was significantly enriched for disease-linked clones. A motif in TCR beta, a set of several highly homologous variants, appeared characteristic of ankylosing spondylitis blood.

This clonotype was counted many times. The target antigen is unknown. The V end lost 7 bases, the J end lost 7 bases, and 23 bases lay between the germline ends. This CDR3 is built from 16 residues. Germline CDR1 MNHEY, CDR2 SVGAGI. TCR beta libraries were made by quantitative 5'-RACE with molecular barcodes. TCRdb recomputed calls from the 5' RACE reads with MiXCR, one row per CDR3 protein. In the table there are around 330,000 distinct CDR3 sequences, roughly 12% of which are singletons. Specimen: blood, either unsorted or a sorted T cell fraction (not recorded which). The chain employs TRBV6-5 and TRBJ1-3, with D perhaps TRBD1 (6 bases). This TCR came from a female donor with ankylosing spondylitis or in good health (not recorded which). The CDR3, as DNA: TGTGCCAGCATCCTACTCGACATACAGGGTTCTAACACCATATATTTT. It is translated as CASILLDIQGSNTIYF.